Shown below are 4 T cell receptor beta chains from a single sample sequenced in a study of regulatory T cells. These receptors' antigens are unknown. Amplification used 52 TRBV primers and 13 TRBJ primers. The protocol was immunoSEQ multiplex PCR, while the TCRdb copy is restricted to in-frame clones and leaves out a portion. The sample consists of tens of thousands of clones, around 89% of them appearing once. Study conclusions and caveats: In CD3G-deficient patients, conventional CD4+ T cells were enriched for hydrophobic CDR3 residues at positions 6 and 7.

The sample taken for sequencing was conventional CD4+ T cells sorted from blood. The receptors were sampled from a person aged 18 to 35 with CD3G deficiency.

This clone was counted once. The CDR3 coding sequence is TGCGCCAGCAGCTCGGGAGCGTTCGGGGATACGCAGTATTTT. Translated: CASSSGAFGDTQYF. V gene TRBV5-1 combines with J gene TRBJ2-3; TRBD2 is a possible D gene (6 bases). V was cut by 3 bases and J by 6 bases, with 14 bases left in between. CDR1 and CDR2 from the germline V gene are SGHRS and YFSETQ. This CDR3 contains 14 residues.

The CDR3 DNA is TGTGCCAGCAGCCCGGGGACAGGGGCCATGGATACGCAGTATTTT. Protein product: CASSPGTGAMDTQYF. The chain carries TRBV7-9 and TRBJ2-3; TRBD1 agrees at 10 bases. Germline CDR1 and CDR2: SEHNR and FQNEAQ (reference sequence). The trim removed 5 bases at V and 6 bases at J, leaving 8 bases unmatched. CDR3 length: 15 residues.

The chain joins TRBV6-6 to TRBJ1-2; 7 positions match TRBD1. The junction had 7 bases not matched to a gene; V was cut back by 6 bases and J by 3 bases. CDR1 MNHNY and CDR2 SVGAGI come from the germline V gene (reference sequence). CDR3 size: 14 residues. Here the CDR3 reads CASSRLDRDYGYTF. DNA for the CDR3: TGTGCCAGCAGCCGCCTCGACAGGGACTATGGCTACACCTTC.

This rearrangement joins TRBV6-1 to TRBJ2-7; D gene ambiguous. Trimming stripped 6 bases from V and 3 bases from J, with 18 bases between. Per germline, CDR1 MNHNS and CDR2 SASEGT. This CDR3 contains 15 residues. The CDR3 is CASSSGPNQNYEQYF. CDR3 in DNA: TGTGCCAGCAGCTCAGGACCTAATCAGAACTACGAGCAGTACTTC.